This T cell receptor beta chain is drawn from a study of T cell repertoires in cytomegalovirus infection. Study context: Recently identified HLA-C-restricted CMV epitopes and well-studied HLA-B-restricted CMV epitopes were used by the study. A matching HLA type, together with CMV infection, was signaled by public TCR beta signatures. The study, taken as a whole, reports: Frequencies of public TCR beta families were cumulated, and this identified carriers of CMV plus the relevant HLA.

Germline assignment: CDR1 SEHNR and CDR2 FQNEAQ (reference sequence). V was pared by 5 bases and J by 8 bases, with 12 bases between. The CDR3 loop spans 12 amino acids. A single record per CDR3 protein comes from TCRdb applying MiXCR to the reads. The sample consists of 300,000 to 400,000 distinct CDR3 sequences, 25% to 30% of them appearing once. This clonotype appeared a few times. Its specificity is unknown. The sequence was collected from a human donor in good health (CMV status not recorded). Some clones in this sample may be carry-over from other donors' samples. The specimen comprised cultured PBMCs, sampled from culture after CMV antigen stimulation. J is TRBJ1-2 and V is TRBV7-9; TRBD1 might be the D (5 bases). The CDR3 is CASSPRDFGYTF. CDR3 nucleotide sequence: TGTGCCAGCAGCCCCCGGGACTTCGGCTACACCTTC.